Listed below are T cell receptor beta chains from one sample, sequenced in a study of shared T cell receptors in the human thymus. Profiled with immunoSEQ multiplex PCR; TCRdb holds only in-frame clones, not every one. The table includes over 350,000 clones, about 95% detected once. Input material: thymocytes. These receptors all stem from a human donor. Each CDR3 is given with its conserved first and last residue. D genes are given only for firm matches.

D: NA; V: TRBV27; J: TRBJ2-2; length: 14; CDR3: CASKPVLATGELFF
D: NA; V: TRBV27; J: TRBJ1-2; length: 14; CDR3: CASRRGGANYGYTF
D: NA; V: TRBV7-9; J: TRBJ2-1; length: 13; CDR3: CASSFGLQNEQFF
D: TRBD2; V: TRBV5-1; J: TRBJ2-3; length: 19; CDR3: CASSPGAGLAVQGGDTQYF
D: TRBD2; V: TRBV7-8; J: TRBJ2-1; length: 15; CDR3: CASSSAGTSDNEQFF
D: TRBD1; V: TRBV11-3; J: TRBJ2-1; length: 16; CDR3: CASSSLRQGLHNEQFF
D: NA; V: TRBV29-1; J: TRBJ1-2; length: 15; CDR3: CSVEWGSGTAYGYTF
D: NA; V: TRBV4-3; J: TRBJ2-3; length: 13; CDR3: CASSQDSTDTQYF
D: NA; V: TRBV28; J: TRBJ2-1; length: 14; CDR3: CASSLGSSYNEQFF
D: TRBD1; V: TRBV7-2; J: TRBJ1-4; length: 18; CDR3: CASSLEGGQAASGEKLFF
D: NA; V: TRBV4-3; J: TRBJ1-2; length: 16; CDR3: CASSQNLRQAIYGYTF
D: NA; V: TRBV27; J: TRBJ2-7; length: 14; CDR3: CASSPDKGSYEQYF
D: TRBD2; V: TRBV9; J: TRBJ2-7; length: 15; CDR3: CASSGEGTSAYEQYF
D: TRBD2; V: TRBV5-4; J: TRBJ2-7; length: 19; CDR3: CASSHIVGTSGSFYYEQYF
D: NA; V: TRBV19; J: TRBJ1-5; length: 16; CDR3: CASSIYRDEGNQPQHF
D: NA; V: TRBV5-4; J: TRBJ2-7; length: 12; CDR3: CASSSQGSEQYF
D: NA; V: TRBV5-4; J: TRBJ2-7; length: 13; CDR3: CASSGGGIHEQYF
D: TRBD2; V: TRBV11-2; J: TRBJ2-5; length: 13; CDR3: CATREGFGETQYF
D: NA; V: TRBV28; J: TRBJ2-7; length: 11; CDR3: CASSLWAVQYF
D: NA; V: TRBV6-4; J: NA; length: 11; CDR3: CASSRGYEQYF
D: NA; V: TRBV6-5; J: TRBJ2-2; length: 16; CDR3: CASSYSGRENTGELFF
D: NA; V: TRBV9; J: TRBJ1-5; length: 14; CDR3: CASSVGTPNQPQHF
D: NA; V: TRBV5-1; J: TRBJ2-5; length: 15; CDR3: CASTGRDTGEETQYF
D: NA; V: TRBV30; J: TRBJ2-1; length: 14; CDR3: CASETDPYYNEQFF